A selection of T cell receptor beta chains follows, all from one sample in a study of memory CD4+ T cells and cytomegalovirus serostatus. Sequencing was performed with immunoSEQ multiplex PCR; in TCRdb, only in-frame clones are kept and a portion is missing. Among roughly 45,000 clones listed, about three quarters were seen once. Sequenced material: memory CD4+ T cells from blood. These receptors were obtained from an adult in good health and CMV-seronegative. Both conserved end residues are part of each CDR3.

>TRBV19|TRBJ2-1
CASTPDSSYNEQFF
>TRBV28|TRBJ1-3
CASSTSTGIFSGNTIYF
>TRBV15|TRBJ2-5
CATSKDLGTSPHMYF
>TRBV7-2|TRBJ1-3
CASSQGQDSGNTIYF
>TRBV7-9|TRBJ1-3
CASSLSLNTIYF
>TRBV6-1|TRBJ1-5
CASSESNQPQHF
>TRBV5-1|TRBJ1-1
CASSVGQVMNTEAFF
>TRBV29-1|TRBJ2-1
CSVGGGSYNEQFF
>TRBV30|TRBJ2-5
CAWTQQRTGPRLTQYF
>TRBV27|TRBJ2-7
CASSFRRDRLVAYEQYF
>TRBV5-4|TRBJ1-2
CASSSSPPDNYGYTF
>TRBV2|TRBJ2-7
CASSQDRGNRGEQYF
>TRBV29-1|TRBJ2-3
CSVSQASTDTQYF
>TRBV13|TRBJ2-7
CASSSYGTEGEQYF
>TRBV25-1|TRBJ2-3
CASSLTVKDHTDTQYF
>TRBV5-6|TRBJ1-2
CASRGAIVYGYTF
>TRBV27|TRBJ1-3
CASSTFYGNTIYF
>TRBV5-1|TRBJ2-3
CASSLYGGTDTQYF
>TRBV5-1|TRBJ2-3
CASSLTPGTSIDTQYF
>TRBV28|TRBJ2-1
CAAGLAGGSGANEQFF
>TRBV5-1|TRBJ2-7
CASSLDRGSHEQYF
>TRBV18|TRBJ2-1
CASSLGQASYNEQFF